Presented here are 25 T cell receptor beta chains from one specimen sequenced in a study of cytomegalovirus exposure and HLA in healthy donors. The primer mix had 60 Vbeta and 13 Jbeta primers. Produced via immunoSEQ multiplex PCR; TCRdb's table is partial and in-frame only. The sample has about 140,000 clones, roughly three quarters seen once. Source material: PBMCs. These receptors came from a woman aged 30 to 39 in good health and CMV-seronegative.

The chain couples TRBV5-1 to TRBJ1-3; 7 bases are shared with TRBD1. V lost 7 bases to trimming and J lost 3 bases; unmatched junction nucleotides: 7. There are 14 residues in the CDR3. Per the germline V gene, CDR1 is SGHRS and CDR2 is YFSETQ. The CDR3 is CASLRGGNGNTIYF. The CDR3 DNA follows: TGCGCCAGCCTCAGAGGGGGCAATGGAAACACCATATATTTT.

With respect to this clone: Other DNA sequences within the sample encode an identical CDR3. This chain connects TRBV6-6 to TRBJ1-1; 7 bases line up with TRBD1. The CDR3 sequence is 16 residues long. V lost 6 bases to trimming and J lost 2 bases; unmatched junction nucleotides: 12. Germline CDR1 MNHNY, CDR2 SVGAGI (reference sequence). CDR3 region: CASSRNRQGGNTEAFF. The CDR3 region has the DNA TGTGCCAGCAGCCGAAATCGACAGGGAGGCAACACTGAAGCTTTCTTT.

The genes are TRBV6-6 and TRBJ2-3; tentative D call: TRBD1 (6 bases). This CDR3 is 15 amino acids long. V was shortened by 8 bases and J by 3 bases, with 18 bases between the two germline ends. Germline-derived CDR1 and CDR2 are MNHNY and SVGAGI (reference sequence). As DNA, the CDR3 is TGTGCCAGCGTTAGACGTGGGGGCCGTACAGATACGCAGTATTTT. Translating it yields CASVRRGGRTDTQYF.

The V call is TRBV13, the J call TRBJ2-3, with D unclear. CDR3 length: 14 amino acids. Deletions cut 1 base from V and 6 bases from J, with 11 bases between. Germline CDR1 PRHDT, CDR2 FYEKMQ (reference sequence). In nucleotides, the CDR3 is TGTGCCAGCAGCTTAGACGCCTACCGGGATACGCAGTATTTT. This encodes CASSLDAYRDTQYF.

J is TRBJ1-1 and V is TRBV30; no definite D call. Germline CDR1 is GTSNPN and CDR2 is SVGIG (reference sequence). This CDR3 is built from 12 residues. Trimming removed 5 bases at V and 6 bases at J, with 13 bases between. CDR3 nucleotide sequence: TGTGCCTGGGGCCAAGCCGACTCTGAAGCTTTCTTT. Amino acids: CAWGQADSEAFF.

The V and J genes are TRBV2 and TRBJ2-1, with 7 bases lining up with TRBD2. V shed 4 bases, J shed 3 bases, and the junction held 6 bases outside the gene matches. Germline V lookup: CDR1 SNHLY, CDR2 FYNNEI. This CDR3 region has 15 residues. CDR3 sequence: CASSGTAGVYNEQFF. The CDR3 DNA reads as TGTGCCAGCAGTGGGACTGCGGGGGTCTACAATGAGCAGTTCTTC.

V gene TRBV10-3 combines with J gene TRBJ1-1; D not certain. Germline loops: CDR1 ENHRY, CDR2 SYGVKD. V was cut by 4 bases and J by 2 bases, with 8 bases left in between. The CDR3 is 13 amino acids. The CDR3 coding sequence is TGTGCCATCAGTGGAGGAGACAACACTGAAGCTTTCTTT. Its protein is CAISGGDNTEAFF.

The table lists this clone with a few counts. The genes are TRBV5-1 and TRBJ2-1; 14 bases are shared with TRBD2. From germline, CDR1 is SGHRS and CDR2 YFSETQ. The CDR3 totals 16 residues. V gave up 2 bases and J gave up 8 bases; unmatched junction bases: 6. CDR3 amino acids: CASSLGLAGGLHEQFF. The CDR3 DNA reads as TGCGCCAGCAGCTTAGGACTAGCGGGGGGCCTCCATGAGCAGTTCTTC.

V gene TRBV18 combines with J gene TRBJ1-2; D is possibly TRBD1 (5 bases). Germline V CDR1 and CDR2: KGHSH, LQKENI. Trimming removed 2 bases at V and 4 bases at J, with 17 bases between. This CDR3 has 16 amino acids. Here the CDR3 DNA reads TGTGCCAGCTCACCAGGAGGGGATAGCCCTCGCTATGGCTACACCTTC. Protein product: CASSPGGDSPRYGYTF.

The chain carries TRBV10-3 and TRBJ1-1, with 8 bases matching TRBD1. From germline, CDR1 is ENHRY and CDR2 SYGVKD. The V segment lost 8 bases and the J segment 1 base; nucleotides outside the gene matches: 6. The CDR3 has 14 residues. This CDR3 is CAIQGTGGNTEAFF. CDR3 sequence (DNA): TGTGCCATCCAGGGGACAGGAGGGAACACTGAAGCTTTCTTT.

V usage is TRBV7-2 and J usage is TRBJ2-7; perhaps TRBD1 as D (7 bases). Trimming shortened V by 3 bases and J by 6 bases, and 15 bases separated the two germline ends. This CDR3 contains 14 residues. The germline V gene encodes CDR1 SGHTA and CDR2 FQGNSA. This chain's CDR3 is CASSLEGQTPEQYF. The CDR3 DNA is TGTGCCAGCAGCTTGGAGGGACAGACTCCCGAGCAGTACTTC.

This clone was recorded a few times. V and J are TRBV4-1 and TRBJ2-1; 7 positions match TRBD2. The germline CDR1 and CDR2 sequences are MGHRA and YSYEKL. The trim removed 0 bases at V and 4 bases at J, leaving 9 bases unmatched. The CDR3 covers 17 residues. Here the CDR3 DNA reads TGCGCCAGCAGCCAAGATAGGGTAGCGGGTATTTACAATGAGCAGTTCTTC. The encoded protein is CASSQDRVAGIYNEQFF.

J is TRBJ1-3 and V is TRBV18, with a weak D call TRBD1 (6 bases). Germline values: CDR1 KGHSH, CDR2 LQKENI. The ends were cut back, 3 bases at V and 3 bases at J, with 12 bases in the middle. This CDR3 has 15 residues. CDR3 residues: CASSPAGGVGNTIYF. The CDR3, as DNA: TGTGCCAGCTCACCCGCGGGGGGCGTTGGAAACACCATATATTTT. Using reference TRBV18 and TRBJ1-3 for the parts outside the CDR3, the full variable domain is NAGVMQNPRHLVRRRGQEARLRCSPMKGHSHVYWYRQLPEEGLKFMVYLQKENIIDESGMPKERFSAEFPKEGPSILRIQQVVRGDSAAYFCASSPAGGVGNTIYFGEGSWLTVV.

This chain joins TRBV6-1 and TRBJ2-7; 8 bases fit TRBD1. CDR1 is MNHNS and CDR2 is SASEGT in the germline V gene. The CDR3 spans 14 residues. V lost 4 bases and J lost 3; bases outside the gene matches: 5. As DNA, the CDR3 is TGTGCCAGCAGTGCCGGACAGGGTCTCTACGAGCAGTACTTC. It encodes CASSAGQGLYEQYF.

Only a few counts were recorded for this clone. This chain links TRBV5-1 with TRBJ2-3; D is ambiguous. Germline loops: CDR1 SGHRS, CDR2 YFSETQ. V dropped 0 bases and J dropped 5 bases, with 7 bases sitting between them. This CDR3 has 13 amino acids. CDR3: CASSLASRDTQYF. CDR3 sequence (DNA): TGCGCCAGCAGCTTGGCCAGTCGAGATACGCAGTATTTT.

This chain links TRBV10-3 with TRBJ2-5; D may be TRBD1 (5 bases). This CDR3 has 13 amino acids. Germline CDR1 ENHRY, CDR2 SYGVKD. The germline V and J ends were trimmed by 8 bases and 4 bases, with 14 bases remaining between them. The CDR3 reads CAIQKGFRETQYF. DNA for the CDR3: TGTGCCATCCAGAAGGGGTTTCGAGAGACCCAGTACTTC.

This chain's CDR3 is CASRSGGWTGELFF. In nucleotides, the CDR3 is TGTGCCTCCCGGTCGGGGGGCTGGACCGGGGAGCTGTTTTTT. The gene calls are TRBV30 and TRBJ2-2, with D possibly TRBD2 on 7 matching bases. CDR1 GTSNPN and CDR2 SVGIG come from the germline V gene (reference sequence). Trimming left V 7 bases short and J 5 bases short, with 17 bases between. The length of the CDR3 is 14 residues.

The chain is built from TRBV28 and TRBJ1-3; 8 bases agree with TRBD1. This CDR3 contains 16 residues. Losses at the gene ends were 5 bases for V and 0 bases for J; bases not matched to a gene: 6. Germline-derived CDR1 and CDR2 are MDHEN and SYDVKM. CDR3 nucleotides: TGTGCCAGCAGTAATCTGGGACAGGACTCTGGAAACACCATATATTTT. This encodes CASSNLGQDSGNTIYF.

The chain couples TRBV28 to TRBJ2-7, with 9 bases identical to TRBD1. CDR3 length: 15 residues. CDR1 and CDR2 (germline): MDHEN, SYDVKM. The junction had 6 bases not matched to a gene; V was cut back by 6 bases and J by 0 bases. CDR3 residues: CASSRGQGSSYEQYF. The CDR3 DNA reads TGTGCCAGCAGCCGCGGACAGGGGTCCTCCTACGAGCAGTACTTC.

V gene TRBV28 combines with J gene TRBJ2-3; 9 nucleotides match TRBD1. Per the germline V gene, CDR1 is MDHEN and CDR2 is SYDVKM. CDR3 size: 17 residues. Trimming took 2 bases from V and 0 from J; bases not matched to a gene: 6. In DNA form, the CDR3 reads TGTGCCAGCAGTTTACCCGGACAGGGGATTAGCACAGATACGCAGTATTTT. Protein product: CASSLPGQGISTDTQYF.

This clone was observed a few times. This rearrangement joins TRBV11-2 to TRBJ2-7; 9 bases line up with TRBD1. Germline V lookup: CDR1 SGHAT, CDR2 FQNNGV. CDR3 length: 14 amino acids. Trimming took 6 bases from V and 3 from J; bases not matched to a gene: 6. CDR3 nucleotide sequence: TGTGCCAGCAGAGAACCGGGACAGGGCTACGAGCAGTACTTC. Translating it yields CASREPGQGYEQYF.

This clone came up a few times. The chain has TRBV7-2 and TRBJ1-2, with 7 bases that match TRBD1. The J segment lost 5 bases and the V segment lost 1 base, leaving 7 bases of the junction unmatched. The CDR3 is 15 amino acids. Per the germline V gene, CDR1 is SGHTA and CDR2 is FQGNSA. DNA of the CDR3: TGTGCCAGCAGCTTAGGCCCAGGGACAGTATATGGCTACACCTTC. Protein: CASSLGPGTVYGYTF.

This chain links TRBV11-2 with TRBJ2-3; D possibly corresponds to TRBD2 (5 bases). The V gene's germline CDR1 is SGHAT and CDR2 FQNNGV. V lost 5 bases, J lost 4 bases, and 13 bases lay in between. The CDR3 is 14 amino acids. The CDR3: CASSERLEADTQYF. The CDR3 coding sequence is TGTGCCAGCAGCGAACGCTTGGAGGCAGATACGCAGTATTTT. The variable domain in full, completed from reference TRBV11-2 and TRBJ2-3, reads EAGVAQSPRYKIIEKRQSVAFWCNPISGHATLYWYQQILGQGPKLLIQFQNNGVVDDSQLPKDRFSAERLKGVDSTLKIQPAKLEDSAVYLCASSERLEADTQYFGPGTRLTVL.

The J gene is TRBJ2-1, the V gene TRBV6-5; 9 bases are a match to TRBD2. CDR1 is MNHEY and CDR2 is SVGAGI in the germline V gene. The junction had 6 bases not matched to a gene; V was cut back by 3 bases and J by 3 bases. The CDR3 consists of 16 residues. This CDR3 is CASSYLASGDYNEQFF. In DNA, the CDR3 is TGTGCCAGCAGTTATTTGGCTAGCGGGGACTACAATGAGCAGTTCTTC.

V and J are TRBV28 and TRBJ2-1; TRBD2 agrees at 10 bases. The CDR3 length is 17 residues. Germline V gene data show CDR1 as MDHEN and CDR2 as SYDVKM. After removal of 3 bases from V and 4 bases from J, the junction contained 9 bases not matched to a gene. This chain's CDR3 is CASSFGGVAGGYNEQFF. As DNA, the CDR3 is TGTGCCAGCAGTTTCGGCGGAGTAGCGGGGGGTTACAATGAGCAGTTCTTC. The variable domain in full, with the rest retrieved from reference TRBV28 and TRBJ2-1, is DVKVTQSSRYLVKRTGEKVFLECVQDMDHENMFWYRQDPGLGLRLIYFSYDVKMKEKGDIPEGYSVSREKKERFSLILESASTNQTSMYLCASSFGGVAGGYNEQFFGPGTRLTVL.